The 18 T cell receptor beta chains listed next were all sequenced from one sample in a study of breast tumors, draining lymph nodes, adjacent tissues (TCRdb year 2016). The lymph node samples were taken from the axillary draining lymph nodes of breast cancer patients. The library was produced with multiplex PCR. For sequencing, an Illumina HiSeq 2000 was employed. The raw public data were reprocessed by TCRdb itself: fastp quality trimming at Q25, MiXCR clonotype calling, in-frame beta chains only. CDR3 protein sequences are deduplicated, and each keeps its most common genes and DNA. The sample data list around 130,000 distinct CDR3 sequences, and just under 20% of these were observed just once. Less than 4.5% of the sample goes to the ten largest clones. Sample: axillary lymph node tissue. These receptors were obtained from a female donor with breast cancer. Some clones in this sample may be carry-over from other donors' samples.

About this clonotype itself: This may be a read error, as it is one base from a much larger clone. This rearrangement joins TRBV6-1 to TRBJ1-4; tentatively, D is TRBD1 (5 bases). The length of the CDR3 is 14 residues. V was shortened by 5 bases and J by 7 bases, with 14 bases between the two germline ends. Germline V gives CDR1 MNHNS, CDR2 SASEGT. Here the CDR3 DNA reads TGTGCCAGCAGTAGGTGGCAGGGCACTGAAAAACTGTTTTTT. Translated, it gives CASSRWQGTEKLFF.

This clonotype was counted at least ten times. Compared with germline, one end of the junction differs, possibly owing to a read error. The chain links TRBV20-1 to TRBJ2-7, with D possibly being TRBD2 (5 bases). This CDR3 has 12 amino acids. Germline V lookup: CDR1 DFQATT, CDR2 SNEGSKA (reference sequence). This CDR3 reads CSAGDSGYEQYF. The CDR3 DNA is TGCAGTGCTGGAGATTCGGGGTACGAGCAGTACTTC.

Notes on this clonotype: This may be a read error: a much more frequent sequence differs by one nucleotide. The V call is TRBV19, the J call TRBJ2-6, with a possible D match to TRBD1 (6 bases). Looked up from germline, CDR1 is LNHDA and CDR2 is SQIVND (reference sequence). This CDR3 spans 15 amino acids. Here the CDR3 reads CASTTNRAGASVLTF. As DNA, the CDR3 is TGTGCCAGTACCACGAACAGGGCCGGGGCCAGCGTCCTGACTTTC.

This clonotype has a count of ten or more. This chain links TRBV7-8 with TRBJ2-5, with TRBD1 matching 10 bases. V lost 5 bases to trimming and J lost 5 bases; unmatched junction nucleotides: 5. In germline, CDR1 is SGHVS, CDR2 FQNEAQ. This CDR3 is built from 14 residues. CDR3 region: CASSVDRGRETQYF. The CDR3 bases are TGTGCCAGCAGCGTAGACAGGGGGCGGGAGACCCAGTACTTC. Together with reference TRBV7-8 and TRBJ2-5, the CDR3 gives the full variable domain: GAGVSQSPRYKVAKRGQDVALRCDPISGHVSLFWYQQALGQGPEFLTYFQNEAQLDKSGLPSDRFFAERPEGSVSTLKIQRTQQEDSAVYLCASSVDRGRETQYFGPGTRLLVL.

This clonotype occurred many times. V and J are TRBV30 and TRBJ2-7; TRBD1 matches at 10 bases. Germline V gene data show CDR1 as GTSNPN and CDR2 as SVGIG (reference sequence). The CDR3 spans 14 residues. V was pared by 5 bases and J by 4 bases, with 8 bases of the junction left unmatched. CDR3 region: CAWDDPGQGYEQYF. DNA for the CDR3: TGTGCCTGGGACGATCCGGGACAGGGGTACGAGCAGTACTTC.

This clonotype was seen at least ten times. This chain's CDR3 is CASSLVSLKDYGYTF. DNA for the CDR3: TGTGCCAGCAGCTTAGTGTCGTTGAAGGACTATGGCTACACCTTC. This rearrangement joins TRBV7-9 to TRBJ1-2, with D unresolved. Germline V lookup: CDR1 SEHNR, CDR2 FQNEAQ (reference sequence). V was clipped by 1 base and J by 3 bases, with 12 bases between them. The CDR3 spans 15 residues.

This clonotype was found many times. The chain links TRBV9 to TRBJ2-1; no clear D. CDR1 and CDR2 (germline): SGDLS, YYNGEE. V lost 0 bases and J 6 bases, leaving 10 bases between the germline ends. The CDR3 spans 14 residues. CDR3 sequence (DNA): TGTGCCAGCAGCGTAGATTTGGGTTCCAATGAGCAGTTCTTC. The encoded protein is CASSVDLGSNEQFF.

This clonotype was picked up many times. CDR3 amino acids: CASSLPQGTSGGETQYF. In nucleotides, the CDR3 is TGTGCCAGCAGCTTACCCCAGGGGACGTCGGGTGGAGAGACCCAGTACTTC. The rearrangement joins TRBV7-9 to TRBJ2-5, with D possibly being TRBD1 (6 bases). In germline, CDR1 is SEHNR, CDR2 FQNEAQ (reference sequence). Deletions cut 2 bases from V and 4 bases from J, with 20 bases between. The CDR3 loop spans 17 amino acids.

About this clonotype: Possible read error: a much larger clone is one base away. The chain has TRBV27 and TRBJ1-2; 7 nucleotides agree with TRBD1. Germline CDR1 reads MNHEY; CDR2 reads SMNVEV (reference sequence). The V and J ends lost 5 bases and 5 bases, in that order; junction bases with no gene match: 11. The CDR3 length is 15 residues. CDR3: CASSLQATRGYGYTF. The CDR3, as DNA: TGTGCCAGCAGTCTACAAGCGACCAGGGGGTATGGCTACACCTTC.

In its sample, this clonotype was seen many times. This rearrangement joins TRBV19 to TRBJ2-7, with D perhaps TRBD2 (6 bases). Germline CDR1 and CDR2: LNHDA and SQIVND (reference sequence). The V gene lost 3 bases and the J gene lost 7 bases, with 13 bases spanning the gap. The CDR3 covers 13 residues. CDR3 sequence: CASSMGRRDEQYF. The CDR3 nucleotides are TGTGCCAGTAGTATGGGCAGGCGGGATGAGCAGTACTTC.

The count of this clonotype is one. This may be a read error: a much more frequent sequence differs by one nucleotide. This chain links TRBV4-2 with TRBJ1-3; maybe TRBD1 (5 bases). V lost 2 bases, J lost 3 bases, and 17 bases lay in between. CDR3 length: 17 residues. Germline V gene data show CDR1 as LGHNA and CDR2 as YNFKEQ. CDR3 bases: TGTGCCAGCAGCCAATCAGCAGGGAAGGGGCATGGAAACACCATATATTTT. It is translated as CASSQSAGKGHGNTIYF.

J is TRBJ2-7 and V is TRBV18, with a possible D match to TRBD2 (6 bases). The V and J ends lost 4 bases and 6 bases respectively, with 22 bases between them. CDR1 and CDR2 (germline): KGHSH, LQKENI. The CDR3 sequence is 16 residues long. The CDR3 nucleotides are TGTGCCAGCTCACTTGGATATGGGAGTCTCGGGAGCGAGCAGTACTTC. It specifies CASSLGYGSLGSEQYF. Full variable domain (remainder filled in from reference TRBV18 and TRBJ2-7): NAGVMQNPRHLVRRRGQEARLRCSPMKGHSHVYWYRQLPEEGLKFMVYLQKENIIDESGMPKERFSAEFPKEGPSILRIQQVVRGDSAAYFCASSLGYGSLGSEQYFGPGTRLTVT.

The genes are TRBV5-1 and TRBJ2-1; D ambiguous. V dropped 4 bases and J dropped 6 bases, with 8 bases sitting between them. The length of the CDR3 is 12 residues. Germline V lookup: CDR1 SGHRS, CDR2 YFSETQ. The CDR3 here is CASSAASNEQFF. The CDR3, as DNA: TGCGCCAGCAGCGCGGCTAGCAATGAGCAGTTCTTC.

In the case of this clonotype: A much larger clone sits a single nucleotide away, making a read error possible. This sequence joins TRBV3-1 and TRBJ2-7, with D possibly matching TRBD1 (5 bases). Trimming removed 0 bases from V and 1 base from J, with 13 bases in between. The CDR3 is made up of 16 amino acids. In germline, CDR1 is LGHDT, CDR2 YNNKEL (reference sequence). As DNA, the CDR3 is TGTGCCAGCAGCCAAGAGTTCGCAGGGTCATCCTACGAGCAGTACTTC. Translated, it gives CASSQEFAGSSYEQYF.

This clonotype was observed at least ten times. This chain links TRBV27 with TRBJ2-7, with 14 bases fitting TRBD2. With V trimmed by 5 bases and J by 3 bases, 3 bases remained unmatched. The germline V gene has CDR1 MNHEY and CDR2 SMNVEV (reference sequence). The CDR3 sequence is 15 residues long. DNA of the CDR3: TGTGCCAGCAGTCACGGGACTAGCGGGAGCTACGAGCAGTACTTC. It codes for CASSHGTSGSYEQYF.

This clonotype was detected many times. The rearrangement joins TRBV7-3 to TRBJ2-3; maybe TRBD1 (5 bases). V shed 5 bases and J shed 10 bases, with 13 bases lying between them. The CDR3 contains 12 residues. Germline CDR1 is SGHTA and CDR2 is FQGTGA. CDR3 sequence: CASSPSGWPQYF. CDR3 bases: TGTGCCAGCAGCCCATCAGGGTGGCCGCAGTATTTT.

This clonotype was detected many times. The chain uses TRBV19 and TRBJ2-6; D is unresolved. V dropped 0 bases and J dropped 3 bases, with 6 bases sitting between them. Germline lookup yields CDR1 LNHDA and CDR2 SQIVND (reference sequence). The CDR3 extends over 15 amino acids. Here the CDR3 DNA reads TGTGCCAGTAGTATAGAATCGCGTGGGGCCAACGTCCTGACTTTC. Amino acid sequence: CASSIESRGANVLTF.

In the case of this clonotype: Since a much larger clone is just one base distant, this may be a read error. The V and J genes are TRBV19 and TRBJ1-2, with unresolved D. This CDR3 has 12 amino acids. Germline CDR1 is LNHDA and CDR2 is SQIVND (reference sequence). The CDR3 DNA reads TGTGCCAGTAGTACCGGGCTCTTCGGCTGCACCTTC. It specifies CASSTGLFGCTF.